The T cell receptor (beta chain) described here comes from a study of cytomegalovirus exposure and HLA in healthy donors (TCRdb year 2017). General notes on the study: According to an earlier analysis of around 600 of the donors, about 190 million T cells yielded 95 million to 140 million unique TCR beta sequences and 276 Gb of sequence data. Genome-wide SNP genotypes for about three fifths of the roughly 670 donors were used in a later genetic analysis, which treated that subset as a discovery cohort. Donor age, sex, ethnicity and CMV serostatus were compiled together with the repertoire data. The number of donors typed differed by locus, with roughly 629-640 for A, B, C, DRB1 and DQB1, 522 for DQA1, 600 to 610 for DPA1, and 472 for DPB1. An earlier analysis of 587 of the donors used high-throughput TCR beta sequencing to judge whether each TCR beta V gene segment behaved as functional or pseudogenic. The study used immunosequencing to profile the T cell repertoires of approximately 630 subjects and linked those repertoires to cytomegalovirus serostatus. An early release covering 550 to 650 HLA-typed donors comprised 300 to 350 gigabases of sequencing data and tens of millions of unique TCR sequences. The study combined high-throughput TCR immunosequencing, statistical association of individual TCRs with disease status, and machine learning to predict cytomegalovirus infection status. All discovery cohort repertoires had been generated using a single sequencing platform. HLA typing included class I and class II loci at four-digit resolution. A separate validation cohort of roughly 130 different subjects was used in addition to the approximately 640-subject first cohort. The study aimed to test whether signatures of past pathogen exposure could be identified by cataloging public T cell receptors. In the later analysis, no new phenotypic data were used to find candidate immune exposures; instead, reliance was placed on TCR beta sequences and their occurrence across donors. Of the roughly 410 genotyped donors, 75% to 85% were placed in the genetic ancestry cluster associated with self-reported Caucasian donors. To study patterns of TCR occurrence, a later analysis re-analyzed previously published TCR beta repertoires from 550 to 800 donors and added high-resolution HLA genotyping. Five DR-DQ haplotypes were handled as single units for association and clustering because linkage in the cohort was strong. On average, approximately 250,000 unique TCR beta nucleotide sequences were sequenced per donor among roughly 430 genotyped donors of the cohort, with 15% to 20% of those sequences being non-productive. Broad study findings and their caveats: This cohort had only TCR beta chains sequenced, and the lack of alpha or paired-chain data limited which features could be detected. Immune exposure information for the cohort was limited to CMV serostatus. The earlier analysis of nearly 600 of the donors excluded about 16 rarely observed V segments, including chromosome 9 orphons, because counts were too low. In vitro tests confirmed that a few of the cytomegalovirus-associated TCR beta chains recognize cytomegalovirus antigens. The classifier was reported to diagnose cytomegalovirus status with high specificity and sensitivity in both the original and validation cohorts. Most TCR sequences were seen in very few donors, while some public TCRs were found in many individuals. A further reported finding was that TCR beta sequences accurately predicted the HLA-A and HLA-B alleles for most subjects in the first cohort. A later genetic analysis associated a missense DCLRE1C variant with V-gene and J-gene trimming of TCR beta chains, and an independent cohort replicated the association. According to a later genetic analysis, donors in an Asian-associated ancestry cluster had fewer N-insertions in productive TCRs than the approximately 700-donor mean. The authors suggested that the approach could potentially be extended to other disease states and immunological phenotypes. In a later analysis, HLA-associated TCR beta chains were found to be more clonally expanded and to have lower generation probabilities than equally common non-associated chains. According to a later analysis, TCR association rates differed among HLA loci, with DRB1 alleles showing the most associated TCRs and HLA-C alleles showing the fewest. In a later analysis, most CMV-associated TCR beta chains were found to appear HLA-restricted, with HLA associations seemingly driven largely by CMV exposure. When HLA alleles, especially DR and DQ, strongly co-occurred, attributing TCR associations to individual alleles was difficult. The study gave a list of 150 to 200 TCR beta chains associated with cytomegalovirus. A cluster of highly shared sequence variants was judged likely to be a technical artifact of the sequencing pipeline. The 87-base-pair reads could not distinguish some IMGT-functional V segments, including TRBV6-2 and TRBV6-3, so those segments were excluded. Sequencing depth was assumed to be roughly uniform across donors in the presence/absence analyses, though that assumption may not hold. Correlated functional status among segregating V segments might reflect linkage disequilibrium, but an unknown experimental factor could not be ruled out. Because HLA typing was missing for some donors at each locus, association tests included only the typed subset. An earlier analysis of several hundred of the donors showed that most TCR beta V segments appeared in productive rearrangements either about 87% or about 30% of the time, which broadly matched IMGT annotations. According to a later analysis, parvovirus B19, influenza, CMV and Epstein-Barr virus appeared linked to several top co-occurrence clusters. In a later analysis, 15,000 to 20,000 TCR beta sequences were associated with specific HLA alleles at a false discovery rate of 0.05.

From the cysteine through the phenylalanine, the CDR3 covers 15 amino acids. Just CDR3 DNA is preserved here, 45 bases in frame from base 1. CDR1 and CDR2 are drawn from the germline V gene: KGHSH, LQKENI. Compared with germline, V lacks 6 bases and J lacks 4 bases; bases without a gene match: 6. Notes on this clone: Its cognate antigen has yet to be identified. No per-base quality is available; no much larger clone lies one base away.

In total, 500 to 700 healthy bone marrow donors made up the cohort. At the time of sampling, all cohort members were nominally healthy, though unrecorded immune exposures were likely present. The donor tested CMV seropositive and was one of the 289 seropositive cohort members. A peripheral blood sample was collected from each donor, and TCR beta sequencing was performed on peripheral blood mononuclear cells. Genomic DNA extraction from the blood cell samples was performed with the Qiagen DNeasy Blood Extraction Kit. To prepare the library, the immunoSEQ multiplex PCR assay was applied. A mixture of 60 forward primers for TCR Vbeta segments and 13 reverse primers for TCR Jbeta segments was used in the multiplex PCR. Amplification of the CDR3 region of rearranged TCR beta genes was performed with a multiplex PCR assay on genomic DNA. On the Illumina HiSeq System, the amplified TCR beta libraries were sequenced as 87-base-pair reads. As for the authors' bioinformatics: A later analysis counted around 72 million unique TCR beta chains across the 600 to 850 repertoires, and around 12 million of these chains were shared by at least two donors. Raw reads were error-corrected and collapsed into unique sequences by a nearest-neighbor algorithm in which closely related sequences were merged to remove PCR and sequencing errors. To assign V, D and J gene segments, CDR3 sequences were aligned to IMGT reference sequences. For a sequence to be retained, a match of at least six nucleotides to both a V gene segment and a J gene segment was required. Rearrangements were classified as productive when the CDR3 lacked stop codons and remained in frame with V and J, and all other rearrangements were classified as non-productive. Following IMGT convention, CDR3 was defined as the stretch from the second conserved V-encoded cysteine up to the conserved J-encoded phenylalanine. Sequences without an unambiguous match to a single V gene segment were excluded from the earlier analysis of 587 of the donors. An earlier analysis of some 610 of the donors called V segments functional above 56.7% productive rearrangements and segregating when the between-donor standard deviation exceeded 5%. To diagnose cytomegalovirus status from the catalog of TCR beta chain sequences, a statistical classification framework was built. A later analysis assigned V and J genes by comparing TCR nucleotide sequences with IMGT/GENE-DB human TR gene sequences. The TCRdist pipeline was used in a later analysis to assign CDR3 sequences and most-parsimonious VDJ recombination scenarios. A later analysis defined each TCR beta chain by its CDR3 amino acid sequence plus V-gene family, and excluded reads lacking a unique V-gene family. In a later analysis, 450 to 600 highly shared, low-generation-probability nucleotide sequences were removed to address suspected cross-contamination and a sequencing artifact. In a later analysis, a clonal expansion index was calculated for each public chain from normalized within-repertoire ranks of inferred template counts. In a later analysis, generation probabilities were computed using a VDJ recombination model fitted to out-of-frame rearrangements, and the results were checked against IGoR. In a later analysis, TCR-TCR, TCR-HLA and TCR-CMV co-occurrence was scored with hypergeometric tests, and a repertoire-size bias correction was applied to TCR pairs. In a later analysis, false discovery rates were estimated by permuting HLA or CMV assignments 20 times. In a later analysis, co-occurring TCRs were grouped using DBSCAN, with TCRdist sequence similarity added in when clustering inside HLA-allele-positive subsets. Repertoires with fewer than 30,000 or more than 120,000 public chains, plus five repertoires with anomalous nucleotide sharing, were excluded from co-occurrence clustering. TCRdb limited this immuneACCESS table to in-frame rearrangements with V and J called. A share of clones is missing; checked studies link under half to unresolved V genes, and the rest is unexplained. The V and J calls and clone size were taken over from that table, and D and trimming were inferred from the DNA. The table for this sample lists more than 95,000 clones; roughly 71% of them were counted only once. Over 3.5% of the sample is held by the ten biggest clonotypes.

The material sequenced was PBMCs. The clonotype originates from a woman aged 45-65 years in good health and CMV-seropositive. This receptor chain uses TRBV18 and TRBJ2-7; TRBD2 fits 13 bases in the junction. For the CDR3, the sequence is CASSQGLAGVYEQYF. The DNA sequence is as follows: TGTGCCAGCTCCCAAGGACTAGCGGGGGTTTACGAGCAGTACTTC.